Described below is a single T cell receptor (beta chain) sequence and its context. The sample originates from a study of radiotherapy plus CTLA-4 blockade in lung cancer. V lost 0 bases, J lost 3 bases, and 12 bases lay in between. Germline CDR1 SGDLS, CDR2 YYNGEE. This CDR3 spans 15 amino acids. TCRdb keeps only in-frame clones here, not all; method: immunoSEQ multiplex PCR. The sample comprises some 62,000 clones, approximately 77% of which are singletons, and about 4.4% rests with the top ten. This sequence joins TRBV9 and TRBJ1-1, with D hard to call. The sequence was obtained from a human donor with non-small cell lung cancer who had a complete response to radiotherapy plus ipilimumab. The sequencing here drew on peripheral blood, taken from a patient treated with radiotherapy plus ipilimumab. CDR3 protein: CASSVGGSSDTEAFF. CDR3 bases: TGTGCCAGCAGCGTAGGTGGTTCATCGGACACTGAAGCTTTCTTT.